This TCR beta chain was sequenced during a study of cytomegalovirus exposure and HLA in healthy donors. The PCR used 60 Vbeta and 13 Jbeta primers. The protocol was immunoSEQ multiplex PCR, while the TCRdb copy is restricted to in-frame clones and leaves out a portion. This table has around 110,000 clones, over 8% appearing once. CDR3 length: 17 residues. Germline CDR1 SGHTS, CDR2 YDEGEE. V lost 2 bases and J 5 bases, leaving 19 bases between the germline ends. The sequence was obtained from a man aged 25 to 40 in good health and CMV-seronegative. The sequencing input was PBMCs. The chain has TRBV5-8 and TRBJ2-2; D perhaps matches TRBD2 (6 bases). Written as DNA, the CDR3 is TGTGCCAGCAGCTTACCTGGGACTCCTATTCTTACCGGGGAGCTGTTTTTT. Its protein product is CASSLPGTPILTGELFF.